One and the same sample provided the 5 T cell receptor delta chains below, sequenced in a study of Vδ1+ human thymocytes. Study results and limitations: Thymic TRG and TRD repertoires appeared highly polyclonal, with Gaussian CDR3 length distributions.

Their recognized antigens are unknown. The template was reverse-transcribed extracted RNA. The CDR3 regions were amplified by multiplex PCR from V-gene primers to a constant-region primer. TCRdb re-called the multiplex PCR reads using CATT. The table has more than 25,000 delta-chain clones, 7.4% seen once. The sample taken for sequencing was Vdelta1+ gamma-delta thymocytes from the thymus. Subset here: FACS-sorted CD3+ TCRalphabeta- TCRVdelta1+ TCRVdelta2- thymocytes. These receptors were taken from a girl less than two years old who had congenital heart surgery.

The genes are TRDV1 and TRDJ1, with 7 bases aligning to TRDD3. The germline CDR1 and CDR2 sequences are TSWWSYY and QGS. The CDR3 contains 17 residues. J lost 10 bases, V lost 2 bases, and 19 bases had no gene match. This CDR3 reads CALGEYSRWGTSNGLIF. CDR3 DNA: TGTGCTCTTGGGGAATATAGCAGGTGGGGGACCTCCAACGGACTCATCTTT.

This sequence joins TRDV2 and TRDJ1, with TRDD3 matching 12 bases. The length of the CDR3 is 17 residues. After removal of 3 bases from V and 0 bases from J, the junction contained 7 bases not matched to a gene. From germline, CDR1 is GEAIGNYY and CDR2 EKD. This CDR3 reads CACDPGYWGIHTDKLIF. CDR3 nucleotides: TGTGCCTGTGACCCGGGGTACTGGGGGATACACACCGATAAACTCATCTTT.

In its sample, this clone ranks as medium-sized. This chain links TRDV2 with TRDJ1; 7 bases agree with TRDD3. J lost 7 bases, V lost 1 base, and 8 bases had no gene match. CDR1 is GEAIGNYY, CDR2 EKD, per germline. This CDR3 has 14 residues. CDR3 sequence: CACDTTGDPLKLIF. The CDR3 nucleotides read TGTGCCTGTGACACTACTGGGGATCCCCTTAAACTCATCTTT.

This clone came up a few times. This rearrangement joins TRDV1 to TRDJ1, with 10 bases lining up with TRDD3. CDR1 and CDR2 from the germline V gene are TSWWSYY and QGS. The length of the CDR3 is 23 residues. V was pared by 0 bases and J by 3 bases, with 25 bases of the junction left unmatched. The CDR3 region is CALGELGLPPYWGINWGADKLIF. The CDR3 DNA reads TGTGCTCTTGGGGAACTTGGGCTTCCCCCGTACTGGGGGATTAATTGGGGGGCCGATAAACTCATCTTT.

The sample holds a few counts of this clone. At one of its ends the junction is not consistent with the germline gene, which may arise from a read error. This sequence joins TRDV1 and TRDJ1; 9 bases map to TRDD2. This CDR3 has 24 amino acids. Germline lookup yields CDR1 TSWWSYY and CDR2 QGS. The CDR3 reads CALGAPLAFLRGGGGPPNTDKLIF. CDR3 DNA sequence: TGTGCCCTTGGGGCACCATTGGCCTTCCTACGCGGTGGGGGGGGTCCGCCCAACACCGATAAACTCATCTTT.